This entry lists 5 T cell receptor beta chains sequenced from one sample in a study of graft-versus-host responses after intestinal transplantation. These receptors' targets are unknown. Here immunoSEQ multiplex PCR was the method, and the copy in TCRdb shows in-frame clones only, minus some. The data show 130,000 to 150,000 clones, about nine tenths seen once. Sample: unstimulated CD4+ T cells sorted from spleen or lymph node cells, taken before intestinal transplant. Receptors originate from a human donor who received an intestinal transplant.

This rearrangement joins TRBV29-1 to TRBJ2-7; no clear D. Germline CDR1 reads SQVTM; CDR2 reads ANQGSEA. V lost 4 bases, J lost 5 bases, and 9 bases lay in between. The CDR3 has 11 residues. The CDR3, as DNA: TGCAGCGTTGGGGAACTGAACGAGCAGTACTTC. Translated, it gives CSVGELNEQYF.

CDR3 loop: CASSQGQGRPNTEAFF. The CDR3 DNA reads TGCGCCAGCAGCCAGGGACAGGGGAGACCCAACACTGAAGCTTTCTTT. The chain is built from TRBV5-1 and TRBJ1-1; 10 bases are a match to TRBD1. This CDR3 region has 16 residues. The J segment lost 2 bases and the V segment lost 4 bases, leaving 8 bases of the junction unmatched. Germline loops: CDR1 SGHRS, CDR2 YFSETQ.

The J gene is TRBJ1-1, the V gene TRBV30; D is unclear. CDR1 is GTSNPN, CDR2 SVGIG, per germline (reference sequence). V dropped 4 bases and J dropped 7 bases, with 10 bases sitting between them. CDR3 size: 11 residues. CDR3 bases: TGTGCCTGGACGGAGGCGGGTGAAGCTTTCTTT. Encoded protein: CAWTEAGEAFF.

The chain combines TRBV9 with TRBJ2-1; 10 positions match TRBD2. Trimming took 2 bases from V and 7 from J; bases not matched to a gene: 6. This CDR3 has 15 residues. CDR1 is SGDLS and CDR2 is YYNGEE in the germline V gene. CDR3 DNA: TGTGCCAGCAGCGTCCCCGGACTAGCGGTTAATGAGCAGTTCTTC. Translation: CASSVPGLAVNEQFF.

The chain recombines TRBV28 with TRBJ1-4, with 7 bases fitting TRBD1. CDR3 length: 14 residues. Germline CDR1 MDHEN, CDR2 SYDVKM. V was pared by 6 bases and J by 7 bases, with 8 bases of the junction left unmatched. CDR3: CASSPTGSPEKLFF. The CDR3 DNA reads as TGTGCCAGCAGCCCGACAGGGTCTCCTGAAAAACTGTTTTTT.